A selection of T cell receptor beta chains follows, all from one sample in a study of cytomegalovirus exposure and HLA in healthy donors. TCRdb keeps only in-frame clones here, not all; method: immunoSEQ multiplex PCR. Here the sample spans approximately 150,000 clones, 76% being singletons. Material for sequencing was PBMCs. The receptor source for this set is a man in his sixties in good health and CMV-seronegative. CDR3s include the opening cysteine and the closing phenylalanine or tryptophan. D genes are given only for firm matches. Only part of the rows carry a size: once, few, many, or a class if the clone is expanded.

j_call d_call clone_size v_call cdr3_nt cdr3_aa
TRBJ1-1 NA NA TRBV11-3 TGTGCCAGCAGCTTAGAAGCAGGGTCCACTGAAGCTTTCTTT CASSLEAGSTEAFF
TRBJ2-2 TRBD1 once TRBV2 TGTGCCAGCACGGGACAGGGGAACACCGGGGAGCTGTTTTTT CASTGQGNTGELFF
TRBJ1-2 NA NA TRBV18 TGTGCCAGCTCTCCCGACAGGAACTATGGCTGCACCTTC CASSPDRNYGCTF
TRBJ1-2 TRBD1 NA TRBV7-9 TGTGCCAGCAGCTTAGCCCTGGGACAGGCCATCTATGGCTACACCTTC CASSLALGQAIYGYTF
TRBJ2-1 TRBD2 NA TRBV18 TGTGCCAGCTCACCCCCTTCTGGTAGGGCCAGCGGGAGGAATGAGCAGTTCTTC CASSPPSGRASGRNEQFF
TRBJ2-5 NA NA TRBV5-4 TGTGCCAGCAGCTTGGCTAGGGGTCCAGAGACCCAGTACTTC CASSLARGPETQYF
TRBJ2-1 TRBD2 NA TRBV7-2 TGTGCCAGCAGCTTACTCGTTAGCGGGCTCTACAATGAGCAGTTCTTC CASSLLVSGLYNEQFF
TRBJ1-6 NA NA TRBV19 TGTGCCAGTAGCACGGGACTGCTCCTATCCCGCGGGATTTCACCCCTCCACTTT CASSTGLLLSRGISPLHF
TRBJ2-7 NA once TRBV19 TGTGCCAGTAGTGAGACAGGCTACGAGCAGTACTTC CASSETGYEQYF
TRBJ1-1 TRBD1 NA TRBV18 TGTGCCAGCTCTCGCGACAGGGGACTTTTCTTCATGAACACTGAAGCTTTCTTT CASSRDRGLFFMNTEAFF
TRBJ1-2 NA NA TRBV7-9 TGTGCCAGCAGCTCAGACAACTTTCGAGGCTACACCTTC CASSSDNFRGYTF
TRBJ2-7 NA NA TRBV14 TGTGCCAGCAGCCAAGTATGGGGGGTTCCGGACGAGCAGTACTTC CASSQVWGVPDEQYF
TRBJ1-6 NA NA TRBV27 TGTGCCAGCCACCGAGGGTTCAATTCACCCCTCCACTTT CASHRGFNSPLHF
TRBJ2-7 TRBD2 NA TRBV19 TGTGCCAGTAGTATCATCGTCGCTAGCGGGAGTCTCACCTACGAGCAGTACTTC CASSIIVASGSLTYEQYF
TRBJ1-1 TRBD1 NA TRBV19 TGTGCCAGTAGTCCGGGACAGGGGGCTTCTGAAGCTTTCTTT CASSPGQGASEAFF
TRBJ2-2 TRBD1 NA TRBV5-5 TGTGCCAGCAGCTTTCGGGACAGGGAAATCGGGGAGCTGTTTTTT CASSFRDREIGELFF
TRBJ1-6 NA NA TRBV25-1 TGTGCCAGCAGTGAATTTGGGGGCGCTGATAATTCACCCCTCCACTTT CASSEFGGADNSPLHF
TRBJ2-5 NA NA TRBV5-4 TGTGCCAGCAGCCACCAGTCGCAAGAGACCCAGTACTTC CASSHQSQETQYF
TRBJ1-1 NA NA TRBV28 TGTGCCAGCAGTTTACAGGGAATGAACACTGAAGCTTTCTTT CASSLQGMNTEAFF
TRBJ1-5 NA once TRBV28 TGTGCCTGCAGCCGACAGGTTAATAGCAATCAGCCCCAGCATTTT CACSRQVNSNQPQHF
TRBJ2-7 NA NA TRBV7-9 TGTTCCAGCAGCCTACAGGGCCAATTCCCCTACGAGCAGTACTTC CSSSLQGQFPYEQYF
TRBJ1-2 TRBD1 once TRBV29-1 TGCAGCGTTGATGGTTCAGGGGGCGGCTACACCTTC CSVDGSGGGYTF
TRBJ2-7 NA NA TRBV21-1 TGTGCCAGCAGCAAAGGGGGGACAAGGTTAAGGAGCTCCTACGAGCAGTACTTC CASSKGGTRLRSSYEQYF
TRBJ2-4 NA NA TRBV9 TGTGCCAGCAGCGTAGAGCCTAGCTTCGGCATTCAGTACTTC CASSVEPSFGIQYF
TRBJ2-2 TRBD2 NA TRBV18 TGTGCCAGCTCACCAAGTTCGGGAGGGCCGTCCGGGGAGCTGTTTTTT CASSPSSGGPSGELFF
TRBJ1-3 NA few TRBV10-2 TGCGCCAGCAGTCAACAGGGCTTTGGAAACACCATATATTTT CASSQQGFGNTIYF
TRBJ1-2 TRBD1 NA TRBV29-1 TGCAGCGTGGGGGGGACAGGATTATATGGCCACACCTTC CSVGGTGLYGHTF
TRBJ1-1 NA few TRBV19 TGTGCCAGCGACATCGGGAGGATGAACACTGAAGCTTTCTTT CASDIGRMNTEAFF
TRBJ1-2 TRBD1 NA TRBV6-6 TGTGCCAGCAGTTACTCGCGACAGGGGGCGAACTATGGCTACACCTTC CASSYSRQGANYGYTF
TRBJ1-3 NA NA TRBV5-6 TGTGCCAGCAGCCTACAGGGCTCTGGAAACACCATATATTTT CASSLQGSGNTIYF
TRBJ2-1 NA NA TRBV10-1 TGCGCCAGCAGTGAGTTGGGGGCGGGTGAGCAGTTCTTC CASSELGAGEQFF
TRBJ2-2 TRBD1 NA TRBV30 TGTGCCTGGAGCCGGGACAGGGTGGGCGGGGAGCTGTTTTTT CAWSRDRVGGELFF
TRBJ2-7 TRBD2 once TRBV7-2 TGTGCCAGCAGCTTAGTAGCGGGAACGATCTCCTACGAGCAGTACTTC CASSLVAGTISYEQYF
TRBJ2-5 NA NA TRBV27 TGTGCCAGCAGTTTACTTAGACAGGACCAAGAGACCCAGTACTTC CASSLLRQDQETQYF